The rows below give T cell receptor beta chains drawn from one sample of a study of T cell responses to AZD1222 COVID-19 vaccine. Sequenced by immunoSEQ multiplex PCR; TCRdb stores in-frame clones only, minus some. Among roughly 120,000 clones listed, 91% were seen once. The sample consisted of peripheral blood, taken on day 0 of AZD1222 vaccination. The receptors were gathered from an adult in good health. CDR3s include the opening cysteine and the closing phenylalanine or tryptophan. The D gene is left open where the match is weak. Rows give clone size only sometimes, using once, few, many, or a class for an expanded clone.

d_call	j_call	v_call	clone_size	cdr3_nt	cdr3_aa
.	TRBJ1-5	TRBV5-6	.	TGTGCCAGCAGCTTTGGTGGGGGATTCAATCAGCCCCAGCATTTT	CASSFGGGFNQPQHF
TRBD2	TRBJ2-3	TRBV27	.	TGTGCCACCCTTCGGGGCGGGAGTGGGGCAGATACGCAGTATTTT	CATLRGGSGADTQYF
.	TRBJ2-5	TRBV18	.	TGTGCCAGCTCACCAGCAGGGGGGGAGACCCAGTACTTC	CASSPAGGETQYF
.	TRBJ2-2	TRBV5-1	.	TGCGCCAGCAAGGACCCACGTGAAGGGGGTGTCGGGGAGCTGTTTTTT	CASKDPREGGVGELFF
TRBD1	TRBJ1-4	TRBV28	.	TGTGCCAGCAGCGGATCGACAGGGATTGGGGAAAAACTGTTTTTT	CASSGSTGIGEKLFF
.	TRBJ2-1	TRBV29-1	.	TGCAGCGTTTTGGCTAGCTCCGATGAGCAGTTCTTC	CSVLASSDEQFF
.	TRBJ2-5	TRBV9	.	TGTGCCAGCAGCGAGGACCTAAAAGGGACCCAGTACTTC	CASSEDLKGTQYF
TRBD1	TRBJ2-7	TRBV5-6	.	TGTGCCAGCAGCTCGGACAGGGGCTACGAGCAGTACTTC	CASSSDRGYEQYF
.	TRBJ1-3	TRBV15	.	TGTGCCACTGGCGGGGGGTCCTCTGGAAACACCATATATTTT	CATGGGSSGNTIYF
TRBD1	TRBJ1-6	TRBV9	.	TGTGCCAGCAGCGCAGGACAGGGTCGGTCACCCCTCCACTTT	CASSAGQGRSPLHF
TRBD2	TRBJ2-7	TRBV7-7	few	TGTGCCAGCAGTCCCGGGACTAGCGGGAACCGCGAGCAGTACTTC	CASSPGTSGNREQYF
TRBD1	TRBJ1-1	TRBV15	.	TGTGCCACCAGCAGAGCGGACAGGGCCGCTTTCTTT	CATSRADRAAFF
.	TRBJ2-3	TRBV10-3	.	TGTGCCATCAGCAAGGGGGATACGCAGTATTTT	CAISKGDTQYF
.	TRBJ2-3	TRBV6-4	once	TGTGCCAGCAGTGACAAGCCGGGCGGGGCAGATACGCAGTATTTT	CASSDKPGGADTQYF
.	TRBJ2-1	TRBV15	.	TGTGCCACCAGCAGAGATCGCGATGGCAGCAATGAGCAGTTCTTC	CATSRDRDGSNEQFF
TRBD2	TRBJ2-1	TRBV7-9	.	TGTGCCAGCAGCTTACCGGGACTAGCGGGAGTGAAGACGGAATATGAGCAGTTCTTC	CASSLPGLAGVKTEYEQFF
TRBD2	TRBJ2-5	TRBV6-2/TRBV6-3	.	TGTGCCAGCAGCCGGAGCGGGAAGAGGGAAGAGACCCAGTACTTC	CASSRSGKREETQYF
.	TRBJ1-3	TRBV3-1/TRBV3-2	.	TGTGCCAGCAGCCTACAGATCTCTGGAAACACCATATATTTT	CASSLQISGNTIYF
TRBD1	TRBJ1-5	TRBV6-1	.	TGTGCCAGCAGTGCCCGACAGGGGATCGTAAGCAATCAGCCCCAGCATTTT	CASSARQGIVSNQPQHF
.	TRBJ1-3	TRBV7-8	.	TGTGCCAGCAGCCCCCGGGCCGTCTCTGGAAACACCATATATTTT	CASSPRAVSGNTIYF
TRBD2	TRBJ2-1	TRBV27	once	TGTGCCAGCAGTTTATCGCCGGGACTAGCGGGGACGAATGAGCAGTTCTTC	CASSLSPGLAGTNEQFF
TRBD1	TRBJ1-6	TRBV19	.	TGTGCCAGTAAGCTTACAGGGGGCAATTCACCCCTCCACTTT	CASKLTGGNSPLHF
.	TRBJ2-7	TRBV4-2	.	TGTGCCAGCAGATCGGACGTCGGCTCCTACGAGCAGTACTTC	CASRSDVGSYEQYF
TRBD1	TRBJ1-4	TRBV2	.	TGTGCCAGCAGTGAAACGACAGGGGGTAATGAAAAACTGTTTTTT	CASSETTGGNEKLFF